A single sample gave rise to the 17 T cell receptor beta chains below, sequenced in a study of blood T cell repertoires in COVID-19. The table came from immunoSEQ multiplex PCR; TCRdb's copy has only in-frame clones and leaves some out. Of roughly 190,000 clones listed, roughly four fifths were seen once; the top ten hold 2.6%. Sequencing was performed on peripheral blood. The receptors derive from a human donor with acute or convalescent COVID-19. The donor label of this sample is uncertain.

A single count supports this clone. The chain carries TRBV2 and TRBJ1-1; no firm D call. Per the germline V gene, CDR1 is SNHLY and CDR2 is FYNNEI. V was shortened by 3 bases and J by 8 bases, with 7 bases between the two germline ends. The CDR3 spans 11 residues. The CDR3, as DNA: TGTGCCAGCAGTGAGAGGCGGGAAGCTTTCTTT. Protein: CASSERREAFF.

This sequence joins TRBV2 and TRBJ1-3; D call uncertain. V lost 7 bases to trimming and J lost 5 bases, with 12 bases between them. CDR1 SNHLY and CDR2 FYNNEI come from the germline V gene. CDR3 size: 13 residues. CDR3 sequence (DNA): TGTGCCAGCAAGTCCCCGTGGCGAAACACCATATATTTT. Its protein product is CASKSPWRNTIYF.

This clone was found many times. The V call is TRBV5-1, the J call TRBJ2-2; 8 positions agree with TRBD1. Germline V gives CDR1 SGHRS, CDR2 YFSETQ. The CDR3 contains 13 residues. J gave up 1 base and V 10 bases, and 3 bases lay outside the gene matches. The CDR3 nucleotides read TGCGCCGGCGGGACAGGGAACACCGGGGAGCTGTTTTTT. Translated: CAGGTGNTGELFF.

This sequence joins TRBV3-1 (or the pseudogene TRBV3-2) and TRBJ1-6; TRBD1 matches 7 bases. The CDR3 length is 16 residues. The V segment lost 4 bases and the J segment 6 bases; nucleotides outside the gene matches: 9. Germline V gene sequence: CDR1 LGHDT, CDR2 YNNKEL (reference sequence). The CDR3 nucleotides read TGTGCCAGCAGCCGAGACCCAGGGGGGTCTAATTCACCCCTCCACTTT. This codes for CASSRDPGGSNSPLHF.

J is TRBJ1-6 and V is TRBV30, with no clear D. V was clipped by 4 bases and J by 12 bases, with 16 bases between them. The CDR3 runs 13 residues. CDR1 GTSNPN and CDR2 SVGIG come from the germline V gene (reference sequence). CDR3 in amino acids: CAWTLNRDQPLHF. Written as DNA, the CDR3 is TGTGCCTGGACCCTCAACCGGGATCAACCCCTCCACTTT.

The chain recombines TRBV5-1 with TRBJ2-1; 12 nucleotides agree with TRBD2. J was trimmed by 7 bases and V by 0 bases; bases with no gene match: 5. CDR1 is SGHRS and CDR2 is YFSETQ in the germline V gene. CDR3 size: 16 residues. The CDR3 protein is CASSLVTSGGRNEQFF. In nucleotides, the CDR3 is TGCGCCAGCAGCTTGGTGACTAGCGGGGGCCGGAATGAGCAGTTCTTC.

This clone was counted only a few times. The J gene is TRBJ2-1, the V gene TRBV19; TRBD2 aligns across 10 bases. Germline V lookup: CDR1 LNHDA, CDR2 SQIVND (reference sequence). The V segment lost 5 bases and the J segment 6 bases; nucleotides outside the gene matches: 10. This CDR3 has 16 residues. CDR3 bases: TGTGCCAGTAGTCCTCGACTAGCGGGTTCGGGCAATGAGCAGTTCTTC. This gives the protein CASSPRLAGSGNEQFF.

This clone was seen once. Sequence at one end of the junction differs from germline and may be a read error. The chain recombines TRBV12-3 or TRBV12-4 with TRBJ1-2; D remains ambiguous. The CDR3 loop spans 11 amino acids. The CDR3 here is CADGEVSGYTF. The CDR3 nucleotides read TGCGCGGACGGGGAGGTCTCTGGCTACACCTTC.

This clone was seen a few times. This chain's CDR3 is CASSLGGGPVYEQYF. CDR3 nucleotides: TGTGCCAGCAGCTTAGGCGGGGGGCCTGTGTACGAGCAGTACTTC. V is TRBV11-3 and J is TRBJ2-7, with 8 bases matching TRBD2. CDR3 length: 15 amino acids. The V segment lost 1 base and the J segment 4 bases; nucleotides outside the gene matches: 6. Germline lookup yields CDR1 SGHNT and CDR2 YENEEA.

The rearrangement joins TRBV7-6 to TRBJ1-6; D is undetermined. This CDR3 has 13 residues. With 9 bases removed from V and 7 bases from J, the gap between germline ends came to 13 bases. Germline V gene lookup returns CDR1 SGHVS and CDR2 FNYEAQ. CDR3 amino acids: CARAGRRNSPLHF. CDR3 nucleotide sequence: TGTGCCAGGGCTGGGAGAAGGAATTCACCCCTCCACTTT.

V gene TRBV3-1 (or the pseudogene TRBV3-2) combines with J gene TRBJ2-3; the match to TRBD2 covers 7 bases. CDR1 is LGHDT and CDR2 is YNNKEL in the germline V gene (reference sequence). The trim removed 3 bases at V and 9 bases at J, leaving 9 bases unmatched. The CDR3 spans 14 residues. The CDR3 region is CASSHQRLAGTQYF. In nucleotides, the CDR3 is TGTGCCAGCAGCCACCAACGACTAGCTGGGACGCAGTATTTT.

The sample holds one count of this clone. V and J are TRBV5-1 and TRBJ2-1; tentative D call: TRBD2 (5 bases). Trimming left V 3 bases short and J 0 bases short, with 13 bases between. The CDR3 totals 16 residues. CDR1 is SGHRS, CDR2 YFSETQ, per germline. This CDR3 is CASSSTAEISYNEQFF. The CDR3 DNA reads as TGCGCCAGCAGCTCAACAGCGGAGATCTCCTACAATGAGCAGTTCTTC. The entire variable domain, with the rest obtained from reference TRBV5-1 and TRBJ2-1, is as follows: KAGVTQTPRYLIKTRGQQVTLSCSPISGHRSVSWYQQTPGQGLQFLFEYFSETQRNKGNFPGRFSGRQFSNSRSEMNVSTLELGDSALYLCASSSTAEISYNEQFFGPGTRLTVL.

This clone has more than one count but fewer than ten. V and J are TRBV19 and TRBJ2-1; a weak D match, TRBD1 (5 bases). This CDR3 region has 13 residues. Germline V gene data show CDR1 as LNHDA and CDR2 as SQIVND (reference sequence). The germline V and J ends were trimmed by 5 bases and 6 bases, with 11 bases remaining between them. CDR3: CASSPGHSNEQFF. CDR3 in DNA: TGTGCCAGTAGTCCCGGACATTCCAATGAGCAGTTCTTC.

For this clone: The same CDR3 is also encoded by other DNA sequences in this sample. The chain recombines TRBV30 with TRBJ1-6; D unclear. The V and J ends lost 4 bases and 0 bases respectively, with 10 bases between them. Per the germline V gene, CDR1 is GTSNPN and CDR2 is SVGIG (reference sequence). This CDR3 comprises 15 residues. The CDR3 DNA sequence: TGTGCCTGGAATCGGGGTAGCTCCTATAATTCACCCCTCCACTTT. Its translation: CAWNRGSSYNSPLHF.

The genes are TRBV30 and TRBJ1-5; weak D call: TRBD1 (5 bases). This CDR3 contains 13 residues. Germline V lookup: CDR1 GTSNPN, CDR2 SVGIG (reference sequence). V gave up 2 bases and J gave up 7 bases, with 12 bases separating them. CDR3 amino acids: CAWSPGGGQPQHF. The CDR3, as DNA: TGTGCCTGGAGTCCGGGTGGGGGGCAGCCCCAGCATTTT.

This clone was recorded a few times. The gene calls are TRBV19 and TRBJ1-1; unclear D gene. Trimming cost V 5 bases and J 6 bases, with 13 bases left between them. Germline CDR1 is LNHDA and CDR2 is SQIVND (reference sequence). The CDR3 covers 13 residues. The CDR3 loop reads CASSPPRAAEAFF. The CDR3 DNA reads TGTGCCAGTAGTCCGCCCCGAGCCGCTGAAGCTTTCTTT.

CDR3 residues: CASSSARIYTGELFF. In DNA form, the CDR3 reads TGTGCCAGCAGCTCGGCCAGGATATACACCGGGGAGCTGTTTTTT. V and J are TRBV7-2 and TRBJ2-2; D gene uncertain. V was clipped by 4 bases and J by 3 bases, with 12 bases between them. Germline values: CDR1 SGHTA, CDR2 FQGNSA. This CDR3 has 15 residues.